The entry that follows covers one T cell receptor beta chain sequence. No antigen is known for it. Within one base of it there is no much larger clone, and no base qualities were kept. TCR CDR3 regions were amplified from genomic DNA by multiplex PCR using the deep immunoSEQ assay. Genomic DNA extracted from each cell subset was distributed evenly over all wells of several immunoSEQ 96-well plates, and each plate served as one replicate. For sorted subsets, approximately 210 ng genomic DNA, equal to 25,000 to 35,000 T cell genomes, was loaded into each replicate PCR. Purified libraries were measured with a Qubit 3.0 fluorometer, size-checked on a Bioanalyzer 2100, and measured again with the KAPA Library Quantification kit. Every immunoSEQ 96-well plate was sequenced on a separate single-read 150-cycle Illumina NextSeq 550 flow cell. On the study's bioinformatics: Because only junctional sequences without quality scores were contained in the immunoSEQ output, filtering matching that applied to full-length reads could not be performed. Sequences were annotated with PyIR, a Python wrapper for IgBLAST v1.9, using IMGT germline references to assign V/J genes and CDR3. Reads were removed for weak V/J assignments (E-value above 1e-6), missing CDR3, stop codons, out-of-frame junctions, or ambiguous translated residues. V3J clonotypes were defined as sequences sharing an identical inferred V gene, J gene, and CDR3 amino acid sequence. Percentage overlap between repertoires was calculated by dividing the number of shared unique clonotypes by the size of the smaller repertoire. RTK rarefaction, the Chao1 estimator, and Recon v2.1 estimates of unobserved clonotypes were used to assess repertoire richness. For all TCRbeta clonotypes obtained by the gDNA method from a few donors, generation probabilities were computed with OLGA. The table comes from immuneACCESS by way of TCRdb, which keeps in-frame sequences with V and J called. Part of the clones is missing from these tables; in studies checked, under half for an unresolved V gene and the rest for unknown reasons. From that table come the V and J calls and clone size; the DNA was used to work out D and trimming. A total of around 690,000 clones appear in this sample, less than 95% of them only once. Together, the top ten hold more than 30% of the sample.

This sample was included in a study of shared clonotypes between healthy human individuals (TCRdb year 2020). For the study in its entirety: The cohort comprised a couple of women and a few men aged 18 to 49 years. For each donor, CD4 naive and CD4 memory were each run on three plates, CD8 naive on two plates, and CD8 memory on one plate. Between about 0.8 and 9 billion PBMCs per donor were obtained by leukapheresis. Libraries were prepared and TCR repertoires were sequenced by different laboratories using diverse techniques, in order to increase sequencing depth and limit assay-specific biases. The study deeply sequenced blood TCR repertoires of about 5 healthy adults to estimate repertoire size and the extent of clonotype sharing between individuals.

Donors were healthy HIV-negative adults with no recently reported acute infections or vaccinations. All donors were Caucasian adults living in Nashville, Tennessee, USA. CD8 memory samples consisted of magnetically selected CD45RO+ cells combined with CCR7-negative CD45RA+ effector memory (TemRA) cells. Blood was collected by leukapheresis, and PBMCs were isolated by Ficoll-Histopaque density gradient centrifugation and then cryopreserved in liquid nitrogen vapor phase. Analytical flow cytometry was used to check the purity and quantity of each magnetically sorted T cell population. Each sorted fraction had its genomic DNA isolated and then quantified by UV absorbance on a Nanodrop 2000c. Trimming takes 1 base from V and 6 bases from J, and the germline ends sit 10 bases apart. The germline V gene gives CDR1 as SGHRS and CDR2 as YFSETQ. The CDR3 has 14 amino acids, counting the end cysteine and phenylalanine. The kept DNA is CDR3 alone, 42 bases in frame from the first base.

Study-wide conclusions, independent of this receptor: Pairwise subsampling led to the expectation that sequencing depth would affect the degree of clonotype sharing among donors. Only blood was sampled, and tissue TCR repertoires likely differ from those in blood. Compared with non-shared clonotypes, clonotypes shared by all four sorted-subset donors had higher generation probabilities. Across a few donors, about 5.2% of naive CD4, 3.5% of naive CD8, about 2.3% of memory CD4, and 0.4% to 0.45% of memory CD8 clonotypes were shared. Incomplete sequencing was indicated by rarefaction of sorted-subset datasets, despite the large sequencing depth. Because the study included only a small number of donors, the genetic and exposure-history diversity represented was limited. Naive subsets generally had larger estimated clonotype richness than memory subsets.

The sequence is built from TRBV5-1 and TRBJ1-4, with the D gene not confidently named. This TCR was sampled from a man aged 18 to 35 in good health. Some clones in this sample may be carry-over from other donors' samples. The source material was memory CD8+ T cells from PBMCs. The sample's cell subset or site label is to be understood as: CD45RO+ cells pooled with CCR7-negative TemRA cells. The nucleotide sequence is given as TGCGCCAGCAGCTTGAAGGTAGCGGATGAAAAACTGTTTTTT. Protein translation: CASSLKVADEKLFF.